Listed here are 30 T cell receptor beta chains from one sample, sequenced in a study of blood T cells in healthy people across ages. Using a J-beta primer mix together with a sample-barcoded 5' primer, a second PCR was run for roughly 6 to 12 cycles. From the 5' RACE reads, TCRdb called clonotypes with MiXCR, one entry per CDR3 protein. The table records around 1.7 million distinct CDR3 sequences, roughly 28% of them present only once. Sequenced input: blood. Receptors originate from a woman aged 30 to 39 in good health.

This clonotype occurred a few times. In nucleotides, the CDR3 is TGTGCCAGCGACATGGGGGGCCGCTCCTACAATGAGCAGTTCTTC. It translates to CASDMGGRSYNEQFF. The chain has TRBV14 and TRBJ2-1; D is perhaps TRBD1 or TRBD2 (6 bases each). Deletions cut 8 bases from V and 0 bases from J, with 14 bases between. There are 15 residues in the CDR3. From germline, CDR1 is SGHDN and CDR2 FVKESK.

This clonotype has only one observation. The chain recombines TRBV29-1 with TRBJ2-5; D unclear. This CDR3 is 14 amino acids long. Looked up from germline, CDR1 is SQVTM and CDR2 is ANQGSEA. Trimming stripped 4 bases from V and 4 bases from J, with 16 bases between. In nucleotides, the CDR3 is TGCAGCGTTGTTGGACCTATAACCACAGAGACCCAGTACTTC. This codes for CSVVGPITTETQYF.

This clonotype was picked up a small number of times. The rearrangement uses TRBV11-2 and TRBJ2-6, with TRBD1 as a possible D gene (6 bases). From germline, CDR1 is SGHAT and CDR2 FQNNGV. There are 16 residues in the CDR3. V lost 5 bases and J 0 bases, leaving 11 bases between the germline ends. CDR3 sequence reads: CASSQTGISGANVLTF. The CDR3 nucleotides read TGTGCCAGCAGCCAAACAGGGATCTCTGGGGCCAACGTCCTGACTTTC.

This clonotype was counted a few times. The chain employs TRBV10-3 and TRBJ1-1; D may be TRBD1 (6 bases). Trimming left V 9 bases short and J 5 bases short, with 13 bases between. The CDR3 runs to 12 residues. Germline assignment: CDR1 ENHRY and CDR2 SYGVKD. The chain's CDR3 is CAIGGGETEAFF. The CDR3 DNA is TGTGCCATAGGGGGAGGGGAAACTGAAGCTTTCTTT.

There are a few counts of this clonotype. One end of the junction varies from germline; a read error may be responsible. V is TRBV7-2 and J is TRBJ2-1; the D is unclear. The CDR3 contains 13 residues. In germline, CDR1 is SGHTA, CDR2 FQGNSA. Written as DNA, the CDR3 is TGTGCCATCAGCTTAGGAGAGATCAATGAGCAGTTCTTC. Encoded protein: CAISLGEINEQFF.

This chain connects TRBV5-1 to TRBJ2-2; D is possibly TRBD1 (6 bases). V lost 4 bases and J 0 bases, leaving 13 bases between the germline ends. The CDR3 is 16 residues long. Looked up from germline, CDR1 is SGHRS and CDR2 is YFSETQ. The chain's CDR3 is CASSRTGNTNTGELFF. The DNA for the CDR3 is TGCGCCAGCAGCCGAACAGGGAATACGAACACCGGGGAGCTGTTTTTT.

Note on this clonotype: A read error is likely, as this CDR3 ends without the conserved phenylalanine or tryptophan. The chain is built from TRBV7-2 and TRBJ2-5; 13 nucleotides line up with TRBD2. CDR1 is SGHTA, CDR2 FQGNSA, per germline. J lost 2 bases, V lost 5 bases, and 2 bases had no gene match. The CDR3 spans 15 residues. In DNA form, the CDR3 reads TGTGCCAGCAGCCCACTAGCGGGGGGGCAAGAGACCCAGTACGTC. This gives the protein CASSPLAGGQETQYV.

With respect to this clonotype: One junction end disagrees with the germline gene, perhaps due to a read error. The chain uses TRBV12-3 or TRBV12-4 and TRBJ2-3; weak D call: TRBD1 (5 bases). The CDR3 has 13 residues. This CDR3 reads CASSSDRADTEYF. CDR3 DNA: TGTGCCAGCAGCTCAGACAGAGCAGATACGGAGTATTTT.

This chain joins TRBV18 and TRBJ1-5; D is ambiguous. V gave up 2 bases and J gave up 4 bases, with 12 bases separating them. Germline V gene data show CDR1 as KGHSH and CDR2 as LQKENI. The CDR3 contains 15 residues. The CDR3 region is CASSPTQNSNQPQHF. In nucleotides, the CDR3 is TGTGCCAGCTCACCAACTCAGAATTCGAATCAGCCCCAGCATTTT.

The chain recombines TRBV6-2 or TRBV6-3 with TRBJ2-7; a possible D gene is TRBD1 (6 bases). Germline CDR1 is MNHEY and CDR2 is SVGEGT. Deletions cut 7 bases from V and 5 bases from J, with 15 bases between. The CDR3 runs to 13 residues. CDR3 amino acids: CASNRDNAHEQYF. CDR3 nucleotides: TGTGCCAGCAACCGGGACAACGCCCACGAGCAGTACTTC.

This clonotype was observed at least ten times. The chain carries TRBV27 and TRBJ2-7; TRBD1 matches at 8 bases. From germline, CDR1 is MNHEY and CDR2 SMNVEV (reference sequence). J was trimmed by 3 bases and V by 2 bases; bases with no gene match: 9. The CDR3 is made up of 16 amino acids. CDR3 in amino acids: CASSLGKTGEIYEQYF. The CDR3 DNA is TGTGCCAGCAGTTTAGGAAAGACAGGGGAGATCTACGAGCAGTACTTC.

The CDR3: CASSEVLGDRGGYTF. CDR3 DNA: TGCGCCAGCAGCGAAGTACTGGGGGACAGGGGCGGCTACACCTTC. The chain links TRBV5-1 to TRBJ1-2; 10 bases are a match to TRBD1. The CDR3 contains 15 residues. Losses at the gene ends were 4 bases for V and 8 bases for J; bases not matched to a gene: 11. Germline CDR1 and CDR2: SGHRS and YFSETQ. The full variable domain, in which reference TRBV5-1 and TRBJ1-2 provide the parts outside the CDR3, is KAGVTQTPRYLIKTRGQQVTLSCSPISGHRSVSWYQQTPGQGLQFLFEYFSETQRNKGNFPGRFSGRQFSNSRSEMNVSTLELGDSALYLCASSEVLGDRGGYTFGSGTRLTVV.

The V call is TRBV4-3, the J call TRBJ1-6; D is undetermined. The V end was cut by 1 base, the J end by 7 bases, with 14 bases between. Germline loops: CDR1 LGHNA, CDR2 YSLEER. CDR3 length equals 16 residues. Here the CDR3 reads CASSQGGGVGNSPLHF. DNA of the CDR3: TGCGCCAGCAGCCAAGGGGGTGGGGTCGGAAATTCACCCCTCCACTTT.

Remarks on this clonotype: A much more abundant neighbour one base away suggests this may be a read error. This chain joins TRBV12-3 or TRBV12-4 and TRBJ2-7; 10 bases fit TRBD2. The ends lost 6 bases at V and 7 bases at J; junction bases unmatched: 12. CDR3 size: 15 residues. The CDR3 here is CASRFSGRSPGEQYF. The CDR3 DNA reads TGTGCCAGCAGGTTTAGCGGGAGGTCCCCAGGGGAGCAGTACTTC.

V gene TRBV7-2 combines with J gene TRBJ2-5; TRBD1 agrees at 9 bases. J was trimmed by 5 bases and V by 5 bases; bases with no gene match: 12. Germline assignment: CDR1 SGHTA and CDR2 FQGNSA. The CDR3 totals 16 residues. Here the CDR3 DNA reads TGTGCCAGCAGCCTATCCGGGACAGGGATAGGGGAGACCCAGTACTTC. This codes for CASSLSGTGIGETQYF.

The rearrangement links TRBV6-1 to TRBJ1-1; possibly TRBD1 for D (5 bases). V dropped 6 bases and J dropped 5 bases, with 10 bases sitting between them. Germline V gives CDR1 MNHNS, CDR2 SASEGT. CDR3 length: 12 residues. Here the CDR3 DNA reads TGTGCCAGCAGACAGGACGTAACTGAAGCTTTCTTT. Residues: CASRQDVTEAFF.

Details on this clonotype: A much larger clone lies a single base off, so this may be a read error. Here the CDR3 omits its conserved ending phenylalanine or tryptophan, so a read error is the likely source. The genes are TRBV29-1 and TRBJ2-7, with unresolved D. The CDR3 extends over 11 amino acids. Looked up from germline, CDR1 is SQVTM and CDR2 is ANQGSEA. Trimming stripped 7 bases from V and 2 bases from J, with 9 bases between. CDR3: CSATEPYEQYL. In DNA form, the CDR3 reads TGCAGCGCGACTGAGCCCTACGAGCAGTACTTG.

In its sample, this clonotype was seen many times. V usage is TRBV6-5 and J usage is TRBJ2-7; D perhaps matches TRBD1 (6 bases). Germline values: CDR1 MNHEY, CDR2 SVGAGI. The CDR3 has 15 amino acids. V lost 0 bases and J 2 bases, leaving 11 bases between the germline ends. The CDR3 protein is CASSYSGRGTYEQYF. The CDR3 bases are TGTGCCAGCAGTTACTCCGGCAGGGGCACCTACGAGCAGTACTTC.

A few counts support this clonotype. The chain is built from TRBV7-2 and TRBJ2-5; 9 nucleotides line up with TRBD2. Germline loops: CDR1 SGHTA, CDR2 FQGNSA. Trimming cost V 6 bases and J 11 bases; bases outside gene matches: 31. The CDR3 sequence is 20 residues long. CDR3 in amino acids: CASRASPGQMSGTSSYKQYF. The CDR3 nucleotides read TGTGCCAGCAGAGCTTCCCCGGGACAGATGTCCGGGACTAGCAGCTACAAGCAGTACTTC.

The chain couples TRBV19 to TRBJ2-7; TRBD2 matches 8 bases. Germline trimming cut 9 bases from V and 7 bases from J; bases unmatched to any gene: 14. Germline V CDR1 and CDR2: LNHDA, SQIVND (reference sequence). The CDR3 is made up of 14 amino acids. CDR3 sequence reads: CASARGRRDNEQYF. In DNA, the CDR3 is TGTGCCAGCGCCCGCGGGAGGAGGGACAATGAGCAGTACTTC.

This rearrangement joins TRBV2 to TRBJ1-6; D perhaps matches TRBD1 (5 bases). This CDR3 contains 13 residues. In germline, CDR1 is SNHLY, CDR2 FYNNEI. V shed 8 bases and J shed 7 bases, with 12 bases lying between them. The CDR3 DNA is TGTGCCAGCCGGATGGCAGGGAATTCACCCCTCCACTTT. Its protein product is CASRMAGNSPLHF. Drawing the rest from reference TRBV2 and TRBJ1-6, the complete variable domain is EPEVTQTPSHQVTQMGQEVILRCVPISNHLYFYWYRQILGQKVEFLVSFYNNEISEKSEIFDDQFSVERPDGSNFTLKIRSTKLEDSAMYFCASRMAGNSPLHFGNGTRLTVT.

This clonotype was seen a handful of times. The chain is built from TRBV28 and TRBJ2-1; 8 bases map to TRBD1. The CDR3 spans 15 residues. Germline lookup yields CDR1 MDHEN and CDR2 SYDVKM. V lost 4 bases, J lost 8 bases, and 10 bases stayed unmatched. The CDR3 loop reads CASSSWTGWPDEQFF. The CDR3 DNA sequence: TGTGCCAGCAGTTCCTGGACAGGGTGGCCAGATGAGCAGTTCTTC.

The V gene is TRBV20-1, the J gene TRBJ2-5; D is undetermined. This CDR3 has 13 residues. Germline values: CDR1 DFQATT, CDR2 SNEGSKA (reference sequence). Trimming left V 6 bases short and J 0 bases short, with 11 bases between. The CDR3 spells CSASNLYQETQYF. CDR3 nucleotides: TGCAGTGCGTCCAACCTGTACCAAGAGACCCAGTACTTC.

This rearrangement joins TRBV7-2 to TRBJ1-1, with D possibly being TRBD1 (5 bases). CDR1 and CDR2 (germline): SGHTA, FQGNSA. The CDR3 length is 18 residues. V gave up 0 bases and J gave up 3 bases, with 20 bases separating them. CDR3 residues: CASSLATHGDGADTEAFF. The DNA for the CDR3 is TGTGCCAGCAGCTTAGCTACCCACGGGGATGGGGCGGACACTGAAGCTTTCTTT.

The chain combines TRBV7-9 with TRBJ1-2; D possibly corresponds to TRBD1 (5 bases). Trimming removed 2 bases at V and 1 base at J, with 11 bases between. Germline assignment: CDR1 SEHNR and CDR2 FQNEAQ (reference sequence). This CDR3 region has 15 residues. CDR3 amino acids: CASSLTGADNYGYTF. CDR3 nucleotides: TGTGCCAGCAGCTTAACCGGGGCGGATAACTATGGCTACACCTTC. The whole variable domain, filled in from reference TRBV7-9 and TRBJ1-2, reads DTGVSQNPRHKITKRGQNVTFRCDPISEHNRLYWYRQTLGQGPEFLTYFQNEAQLEKSRLLSDRFSAERPKGSFSTLEIQRTEQGDSAMYLCASSLTGADNYGYTFGSGTRLTVV.

The sample holds a few counts of this clonotype. The chain employs TRBV3-1 and TRBJ1-2, with TRBD1 matching over 7 bases. J was trimmed by 6 bases and V by 3 bases; bases with no gene match: 4. The CDR3 has 13 residues. The V gene's germline CDR1 is LGHDT and CDR2 YNNKEL (reference sequence). The CDR3 bases are TGTGCCAGCAGCCATACCGGGACAGATGGCTACACCTTC. Its translation: CASSHTGTDGYTF.

This clonotype was counted only a few times. This chain links TRBV29-1 with TRBJ2-3; D may correspond to TRBD1 or TRBD2 (5 bases each). This CDR3 region has 13 residues. V dropped 6 bases and J dropped 2 bases, with 12 bases sitting between them. Germline CDR1 and CDR2: SQVTM and ANQGSEA. CDR3 protein: CSVSGRNTDTQYF. As DNA, the CDR3 is TGCAGCGTGTCGGGGCGGAACACAGATACGCAGTATTTT.

This clonotype was detected only a few times. The J gene is TRBJ2-7, the V gene TRBV13; weak D call: TRBD1 (6 bases). Deletions cut 7 bases from V and 4 bases from J, with 14 bases between. Germline V gives CDR1 PRHDT, CDR2 FYEKMQ (reference sequence). This CDR3 is 13 amino acids long. The CDR3 reads CASTLTGKYEQYF. CDR3 bases: TGTGCCAGCACGCTAACAGGGAAATACGAGCAGTACTTC.

The chain uses TRBV12-5 and TRBJ1-5; 7 nucleotides align to TRBD1. CDR1 LGHNT and CDR2 FRNRAP come from the germline V gene. The CDR3 length is 19 residues. Trimming at V came to 0 bases and at J to 0 bases, leaving 11 bases not matched to a gene. CDR3 nucleotides: TGTGCTAGTGGTTTGGTACCGGACGGACAGGAGTATAGCAATCAGCCCCAGCATTTT. Translation gives CASGLVPDGQEYSNQPQHF. Using reference TRBV12-5 and TRBJ1-5 for the parts outside the CDR3, the full variable domain is DARVTQTPRHKVTEMGQEVTMRCQPILGHNTVFWYRQTMMQGLELLAYFRNRAPLDDSGMPKDRFSAEMPDATLATLKIQPSEPRDSAVYFCASGLVPDGQEYSNQPQHFGDGTRLSIL.

The chain has TRBV30 and TRBJ2-3; 9 bases line up with TRBD2. V lost 3 bases to trimming and J lost 3 bases; unmatched junction nucleotides: 13. Germline CDR1 reads GTSNPN; CDR2 reads SVGIG (reference sequence). This CDR3 has 17 residues. The CDR3 nucleotides read TGTGCCTGGAGGATCGCGGGAGGGCCGGGTTTGACAGATACGCAGTATTTT. Translated, it gives CAWRIAGGPGLTDTQYF.